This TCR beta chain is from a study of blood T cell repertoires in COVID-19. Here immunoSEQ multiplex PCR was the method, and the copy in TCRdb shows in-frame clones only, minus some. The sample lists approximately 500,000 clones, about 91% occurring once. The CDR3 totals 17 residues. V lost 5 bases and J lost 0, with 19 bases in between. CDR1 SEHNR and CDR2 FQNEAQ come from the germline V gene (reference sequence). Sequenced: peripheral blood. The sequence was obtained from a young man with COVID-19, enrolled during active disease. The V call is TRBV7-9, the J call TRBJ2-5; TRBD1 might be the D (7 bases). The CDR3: CASSTTTGGQNQETQYF. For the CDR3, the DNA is TGTGCCAGCAGCACGACTACCGGGGGACAGAACCAAGAGACCCAGTACTTC. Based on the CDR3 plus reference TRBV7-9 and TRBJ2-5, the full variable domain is DTGVSQNPRHKITKRGQNVTFRCDPISEHNRLYWYRQTLGQGPEFLTYFQNEAQLEKSRLLSDRFSAERPKGSFSTLEIQRTEQGDSAMYLCASSTTTGGQNQETQYFGPGTRLLVL.